The 6 T cell receptor beta chains reported below all come from one sample, sequenced in a study of stem cell transplantation in POMP-related autoinflammatory disease (dated by TCRdb to the early 2020s). The sample's time point label, decoded: before hematopoietic stem cell transplant. Libraries came from the immunoSEQ multiplex PCR assay. TCRdb took over this immuneACCESS table, retaining in-frame rearrangements with V and J assigned. Such tables are incomplete; in checked studies, under half of the missing clones stem from an unresolved V gene, and the remainder is unexplained. The sample profile shows over a thousand clones; over 80% of them were found once. The top ten constitute around 4.4% of the sample. This material consisted of CD4+ follicular helper T cells (Tfh) from PBMCs, taken before stem cell transplantation. The cell subset or site label on this specimen signifies: T follicular helper cells. These receptors originate from a human donor with POMP-related autoinflammation and immune dysregulation (PRAID).

The chain has TRBV6-5 and TRBJ2-1; D may correspond to TRBD1 or TRBD2 (5 bases each). CDR1 MNHEY and CDR2 SVGAGI come from the germline V gene. With 4 bases removed from V and 6 bases from J, the gap between germline ends came to 13 bases. The length of the CDR3 is 14 residues. DNA for the CDR3: TGTGCCAGCAGTTCCCTGGGGACCCGCAATGAGCAGTTCTTC. It encodes CASSSLGTRNEQFF.

The CDR3 protein is CSVRRGPGTEAFF. The DNA for the CDR3 is TGCAGCGTCCGCAGGGGGCCGGGCACTGAAGCTTTCTTT. This rearrangement joins TRBV29-1 to TRBJ1-1, with 8 bases that match TRBD1. After removal of 6 bases from V and 4 bases from J, the junction contained 7 bases not matched to a gene. The CDR3 length is 13 residues. The V gene's germline CDR1 is SQVTM and CDR2 ANQGSEA. Full variable domain (rest looked up from reference TRBV29-1 and TRBJ1-1): SAVISQKPSRDICQRGTSLTIQCQVDSQVTMMFWYRQQPGQSLTLIATANQGSEATYESGFVIDKFPISRPNLTFSTLTVSNMSPEDSSIYLCSVRRGPGTEAFFGQGTRLTVV.

The chain is built from TRBV5-1 and TRBJ1-1; a possible D gene is TRBD1 (5 bases). Germline CDR1 and CDR2: SGHRS and YFSETQ. CDR3 length equals 14 residues. The V and J ends lost 1 base and 6 bases respectively, with 13 bases between them. In DNA form, the CDR3 reads TGCGCCAGCAGCTTGTCCACAAAAGGGGCTGAAGCTTTCTTT. Translation: CASSLSTKGAEAFF.

V usage is TRBV9 and J usage is TRBJ2-5, with D perhaps assigned TRBD1 or TRBD2 (5 bases each). V lost 4 bases, J lost 1 base, and 17 bases lay in between. This CDR3 is built from 16 residues. Germline assignment: CDR1 SGDLS and CDR2 YYNGEE. The CDR3 region has the DNA TGTGCCAGCAGCACTTTCCCCGGGGCCGCCCAAGAGACCCAGTACTTC. Translated: CASSTFPGAAQETQYF.

The chain links TRBV14 to TRBJ1-4; TRBD1 aligns across 8 bases. Germline V gene lookup returns CDR1 SGHDN and CDR2 FVKESK. J lost 2 bases, V lost 2 bases, and 4 bases had no gene match. The CDR3 covers 16 residues. CDR3 in DNA: TGTGCCAGCAGCCAAACAGGGGGAGTTACTAATGAAAAACTGTTTTTT. Protein sequence: CASSQTGGVTNEKLFF.

The CDR3: CASSVRGDTQYF. The CDR3, as DNA: TGTGCCAGCAGTGTCAGGGGCGATACGCAGTATTTT. The chain joins TRBV2 to TRBJ2-3, with a weak D call TRBD1 (6 bases). CDR1 is SNHLY, CDR2 FYNNEI, per germline. Between the trimmed V and J ends, which lost 4 bases and 6 bases, there was a span of 8 bases. The length of the CDR3 is 12 residues.